The rows below give T cell receptor beta chains drawn from one sample of a study of T cell repertoires in cytomegalovirus infection. In TCRdb, the reads were re-called with MiXCR into one record per CDR3 protein. Of some 940,000 distinct CDR3 sequences in the sample, around 30% were seen once. Their antigens remain unidentified. The sequenced sample was cultured CD8+ T cells from PBMCs, obtained from culture after CMV antigen stimulation. The receptors shown here come from a human donor in good health (CMV status not recorded). Some clones in this sample may be carry-over from other donors' samples. Each CDR3 is given with its conserved first and last residue. Each record gives: CDR3 protein, D gene, V gene, clone size, J gene. A D gene is named only where the DNA matches it firmly. Not all rows give a size; the values are once, few, many and, for expanded clones, a class.

cdr3_aa: CASSPGRGTYGYTF
d_call: .
v_call: TRBV6-5
clone_size: .
j_call: TRBJ1-2

cdr3_aa: CASSPDLGNQPQHF
d_call: .
v_call: TRBV5-1
clone_size: .
j_call: TRBJ1-5

cdr3_aa: CASSLAGQGARGYTF
d_call: TRBD1
v_call: TRBV7-9
clone_size: .
j_call: TRBJ1-2

cdr3_aa: CASSLVGVGNEQFF
d_call: .
v_call: TRBV12-3/TRBV12-4
clone_size: .
j_call: TRBJ2-1

cdr3_aa: CASSSSLGNTIYF
d_call: .
v_call: TRBV12-3/TRBV12-4
clone_size: few
j_call: TRBJ1-3

cdr3_aa: CASSSGLADRDTQYF
d_call: TRBD2
v_call: TRBV7-9
clone_size: .
j_call: TRBJ2-3

cdr3_aa: CASKGQQGPNYGYTF
d_call: .
v_call: TRBV27
clone_size: .
j_call: TRBJ1-2

cdr3_aa: CASSYSLTTGELFF
d_call: .
v_call: TRBV6-2/TRBV6-3
clone_size: .
j_call: TRBJ2-2

cdr3_aa: CASSLVGGQGVLTEAFF
d_call: TRBD1
v_call: TRBV7-9
clone_size: .
j_call: TRBJ1-1

cdr3_aa: CSVEGEGGYNEQFF
d_call: .
v_call: TRBV29-1
clone_size: .
j_call: TRBJ2-1

cdr3_aa: CASSISISRFFSNQPQHF
d_call: .
v_call: TRBV19
clone_size: .
j_call: TRBJ1-5

cdr3_aa: CASKPGQGFFNEQFF
d_call: TRBD1
v_call: TRBV5-6
clone_size: .
j_call: TRBJ2-1

cdr3_aa: CASSETGQGTNTEAFF
d_call: TRBD1
v_call: TRBV11-2
clone_size: .
j_call: TRBJ1-1

cdr3_aa: CASSWGQGYTF
d_call: TRBD1
v_call: TRBV7-9
clone_size: few
j_call: TRBJ1-2

cdr3_aa: CASGDYNQPQHF
d_call: .
v_call: TRBV27
clone_size: .
j_call: TRBJ1-5

cdr3_aa: CSAPWGGDYNEQFF
d_call: TRBD2
v_call: TRBV29-1
clone_size: .
j_call: TRBJ2-1

cdr3_aa: CASRRQGKRPNIQYF
d_call: TRBD1
v_call: TRBV6-5
clone_size: few
j_call: TRBJ2-4

cdr3_aa: CATLFTGDTTDTQYF
d_call: TRBD1
v_call: TRBV28
clone_size: .
j_call: TRBJ2-3

cdr3_aa: CASIFQRQLNTEAFF
d_call: .
v_call: TRBV6-6
clone_size: few
j_call: TRBJ1-1

cdr3_aa: CASRPGTGPQPQHF
d_call: TRBD1
v_call: TRBV6-6
clone_size: few
j_call: TRBJ1-5